The clone carrying this TCR beta chain was seen repeatedly, ten times or more. Its antigen is unknown. This sample was taken from a study of early T cells in non-severe SARS-CoV-2 infection. At the level of the study: Bulk RNA from unsorted whole blood was sequenced; chains were unpaired. Overall study results and limits: Comparison of clonotypes with VDJdb favored anti-spike CD8 responses while missing private and CD4 specificities.

The length of the CDR3 is 15 residues. The germline V gene encodes CDR1 SGHRS and CDR2 YFSETQ. The germline V and J ends were trimmed by 0 bases and 7 bases, with 17 bases remaining between them. The TCR library protocol attached unique molecular identifiers to the individual cDNA molecules. TCRdb reanalysed the 5' RACE reads using MiXCR and keeps one entry per CDR3 protein. The data hold just under 60,000 distinct CDR3 sequences, with more than 7.5% observed a single time. The sequence was obtained from an adult who was a healthcare worker with PCR-confirmed SARS-CoV-2 infection or an uninfected control (not recorded which). Sample: whole blood. This chain connects TRBV5-1 to TRBJ2-7; a possible D gene is TRBD1 (6 bases). The CDR3 region has the DNA TGCGCCAGCAGCTTGGACCTCACAGGGTCGGGAGAGCAGTACTTC. This translates into CASSLDLTGSGEQYF. Together with reference TRBV5-1 and TRBJ2-7, the CDR3 gives the full variable domain: KAGVTQTPRYLIKTRGQQVTLSCSPISGHRSVSWYQQTPGQGLQFLFEYFSETQRNKGNFPGRFSGRQFSNSRSEMNVSTLELGDSALYLCASSLDLTGSGEQYFGPGTRLTVT.